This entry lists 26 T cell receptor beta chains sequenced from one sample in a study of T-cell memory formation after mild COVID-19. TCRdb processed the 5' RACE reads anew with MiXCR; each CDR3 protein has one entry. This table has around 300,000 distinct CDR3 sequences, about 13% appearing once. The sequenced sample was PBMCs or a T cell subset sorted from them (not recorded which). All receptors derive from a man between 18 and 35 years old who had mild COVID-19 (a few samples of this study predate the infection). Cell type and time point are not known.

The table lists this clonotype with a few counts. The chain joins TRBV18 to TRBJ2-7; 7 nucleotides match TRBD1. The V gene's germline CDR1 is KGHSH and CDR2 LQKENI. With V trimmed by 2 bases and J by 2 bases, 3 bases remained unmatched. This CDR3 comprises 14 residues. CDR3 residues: CASSPNRGPYEQYV. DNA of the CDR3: TGTGCCAGCTCACCAAACAGGGGCCCCTACGAGCAGTACGTC.

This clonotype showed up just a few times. DNA of the CDR3: TGCGCCAGCAGCTTCAGAGGCGTCCTGAGCTCTGGGGCCAACGTCCTGACTTTC. It specifies CASSFRGVLSSGANVLTF. The rearrangement links TRBV5-1 to TRBJ2-6; D unresolved. Germline CDR1 is SGHRS and CDR2 is YFSETQ. Trimming left V 2 bases short and J 0 bases short, with 15 bases between. This CDR3 region has 18 residues.

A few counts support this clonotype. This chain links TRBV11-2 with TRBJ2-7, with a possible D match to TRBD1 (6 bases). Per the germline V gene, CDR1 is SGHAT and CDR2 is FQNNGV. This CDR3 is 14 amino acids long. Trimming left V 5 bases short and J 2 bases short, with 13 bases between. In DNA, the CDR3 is TGTGCCAGCAGCCGAAGACAGGAAACCTACGAGCAGTACTTC. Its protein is CASSRRQETYEQYF.

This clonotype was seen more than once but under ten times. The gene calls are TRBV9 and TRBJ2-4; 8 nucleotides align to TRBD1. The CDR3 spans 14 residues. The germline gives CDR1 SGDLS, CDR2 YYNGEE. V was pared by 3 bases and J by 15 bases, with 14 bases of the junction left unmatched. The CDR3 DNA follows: TGTGCCAGCAGCGGGACCCTGACAGGGGAAACAGTGTACTTC. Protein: CASSGTLTGETVYF. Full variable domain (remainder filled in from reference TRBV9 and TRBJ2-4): DSGVTQTPKHLITATGQRVTLRCSPRSGDLSVYWYQQSLDQGLQFLIQYYNGEERAKGNILERFSAQQFPDLHSELNLSSLELGDSALYFCASSGTLTGETVYFGAGTRLSVL.

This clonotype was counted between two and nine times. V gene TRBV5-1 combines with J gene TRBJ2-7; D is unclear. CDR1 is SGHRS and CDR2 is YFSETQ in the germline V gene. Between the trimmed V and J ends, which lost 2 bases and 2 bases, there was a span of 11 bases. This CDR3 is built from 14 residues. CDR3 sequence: CASSFETRAYEQYF. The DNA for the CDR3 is TGCGCCAGCAGCTTCGAAACCCGGGCCTACGAGCAGTACTTC.

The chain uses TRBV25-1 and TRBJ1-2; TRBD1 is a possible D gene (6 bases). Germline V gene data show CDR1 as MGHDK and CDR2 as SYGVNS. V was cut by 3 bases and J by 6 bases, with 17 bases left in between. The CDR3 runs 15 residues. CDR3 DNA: TGTGCCAGCAGTGACGGGGGCGGCGGGGCCCATGGCTACACCTTC. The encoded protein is CASSDGGGGAHGYTF.

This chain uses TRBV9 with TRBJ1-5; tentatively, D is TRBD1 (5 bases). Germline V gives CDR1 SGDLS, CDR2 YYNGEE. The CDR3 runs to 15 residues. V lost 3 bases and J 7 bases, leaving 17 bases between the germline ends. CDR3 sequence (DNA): TGTGCCAGCAGCGAAGATACAGGCGGCGGGCAGCCCCAGCATTTT. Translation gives CASSEDTGGGQPQHF.

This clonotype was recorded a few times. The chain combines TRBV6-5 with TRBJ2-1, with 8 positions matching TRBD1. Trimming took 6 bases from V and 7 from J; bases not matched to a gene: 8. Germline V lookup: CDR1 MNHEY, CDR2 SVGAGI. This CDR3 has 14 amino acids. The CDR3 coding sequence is TGTGCCAGCAGGCTGTGGCAGGGGGCGAATGAGCAGTTCTTC. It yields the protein CASRLWQGANEQFF.

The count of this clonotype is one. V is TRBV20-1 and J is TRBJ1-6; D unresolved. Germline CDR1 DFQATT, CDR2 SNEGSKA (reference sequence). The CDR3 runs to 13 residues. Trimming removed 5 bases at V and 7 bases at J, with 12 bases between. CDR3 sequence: CSAYDVQNSPLHF. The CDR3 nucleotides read TGCAGTGCTTATGACGTCCAGAATTCACCCCTCCACTTT.

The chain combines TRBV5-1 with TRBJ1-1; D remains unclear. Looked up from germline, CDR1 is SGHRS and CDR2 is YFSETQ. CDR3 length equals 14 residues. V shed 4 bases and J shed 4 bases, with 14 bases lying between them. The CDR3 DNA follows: TGCGCCAGCAGCCCTTTCGAGGGAGGCACTGAAGCTTTCTTT. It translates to CASSPFEGGTEAFF.

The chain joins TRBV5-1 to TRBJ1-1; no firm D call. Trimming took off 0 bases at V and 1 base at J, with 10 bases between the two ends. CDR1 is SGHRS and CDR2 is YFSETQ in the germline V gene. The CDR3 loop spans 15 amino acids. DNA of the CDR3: TGCGCCAGCAGCTTGGGCGGATGGGGGAACACTGAAGCTTTCTTT. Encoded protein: CASSLGGWGNTEAFF.

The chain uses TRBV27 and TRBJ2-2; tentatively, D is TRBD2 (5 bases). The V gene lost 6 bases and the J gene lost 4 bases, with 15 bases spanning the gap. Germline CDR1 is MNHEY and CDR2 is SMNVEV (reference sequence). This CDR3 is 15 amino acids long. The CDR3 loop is CASRPGGPGTGELFF. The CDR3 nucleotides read TGTGCCAGCAGGCCCGGAGGCCCGGGCACCGGGGAGCTGTTTTTT.

The CDR3 DNA reads as TGTGCCAGCACCCCGGTGGGCGGTGAAGCTTTCTTT. Its protein product is CASTPVGGEAFF. The chain links TRBV12-3 or TRBV12-4 to TRBJ1-1; D unclear. The V end lost 7 bases, the J end lost 7 bases, and 13 bases lay between the germline ends. The CDR3 loop spans 12 amino acids.

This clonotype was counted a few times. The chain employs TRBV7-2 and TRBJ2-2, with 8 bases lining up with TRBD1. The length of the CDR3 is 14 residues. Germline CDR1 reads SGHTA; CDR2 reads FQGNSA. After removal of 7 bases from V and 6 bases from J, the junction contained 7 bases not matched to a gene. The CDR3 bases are TGTGCCAGCACCCCCACACAGGGGGCCGGGGAGCTGTTTTTT. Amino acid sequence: CASTPTQGAGELFF.

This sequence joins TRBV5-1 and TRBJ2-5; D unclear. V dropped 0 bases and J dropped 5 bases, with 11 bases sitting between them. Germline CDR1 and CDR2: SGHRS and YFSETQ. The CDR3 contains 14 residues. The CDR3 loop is CASSLGIARETQYF. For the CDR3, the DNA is TGCGCCAGCAGCTTGGGAATAGCTAGGGAGACCCAGTACTTC.

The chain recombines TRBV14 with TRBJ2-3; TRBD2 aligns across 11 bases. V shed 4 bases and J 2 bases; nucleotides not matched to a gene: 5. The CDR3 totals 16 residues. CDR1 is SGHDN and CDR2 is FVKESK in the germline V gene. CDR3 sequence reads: CASSPIAGGDTDTQYF. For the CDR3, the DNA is TGTGCCAGCAGCCCGATAGCGGGGGGGGACACAGATACGCAGTATTTT.

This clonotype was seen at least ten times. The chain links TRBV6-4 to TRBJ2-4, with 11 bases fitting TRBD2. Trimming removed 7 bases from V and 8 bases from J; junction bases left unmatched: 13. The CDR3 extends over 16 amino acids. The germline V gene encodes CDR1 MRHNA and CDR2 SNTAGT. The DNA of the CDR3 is TGTGCCAGCACCACTACTAGCGGGGGATGGGAGGACATTCAGTACTTC. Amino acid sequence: CASTTTSGGWEDIQYF.

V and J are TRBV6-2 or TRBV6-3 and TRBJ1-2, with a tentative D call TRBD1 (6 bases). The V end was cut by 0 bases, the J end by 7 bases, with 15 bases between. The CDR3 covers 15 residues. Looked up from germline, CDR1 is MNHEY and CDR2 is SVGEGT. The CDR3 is CASSYSPGTTLGYTF. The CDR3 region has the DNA TGTGCCAGCAGTTACTCGCCTGGGACAACCCTTGGCTACACCTTC.

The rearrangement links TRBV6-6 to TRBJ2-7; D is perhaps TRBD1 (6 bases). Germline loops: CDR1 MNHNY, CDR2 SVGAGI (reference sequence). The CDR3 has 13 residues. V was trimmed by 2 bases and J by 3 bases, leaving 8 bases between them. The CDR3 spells CASSYTGNYEQYF. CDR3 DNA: TGTGCCAGCAGTTACACAGGGAACTACGAGCAGTACTTC.

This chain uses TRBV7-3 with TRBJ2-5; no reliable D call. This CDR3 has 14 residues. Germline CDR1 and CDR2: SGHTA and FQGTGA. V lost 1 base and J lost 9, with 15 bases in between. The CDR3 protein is CASSLIAGYSAQYF. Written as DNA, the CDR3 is TGTGCCAGCAGCTTAATCGCAGGCTATTCGGCCCAGTACTTC.

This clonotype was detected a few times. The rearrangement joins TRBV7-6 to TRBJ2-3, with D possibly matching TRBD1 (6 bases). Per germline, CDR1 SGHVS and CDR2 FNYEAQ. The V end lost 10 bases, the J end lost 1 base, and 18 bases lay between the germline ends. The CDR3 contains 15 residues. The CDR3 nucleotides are TGTGCCACCACACCGACCAGGGGCCGCACAGATACGCAGTATTTT. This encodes CATTPTRGRTDTQYF.

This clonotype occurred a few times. The CDR3 region is CSVDPGAYGYTF. DNA for the CDR3: TGCAGCGTTGACCCAGGGGCATATGGCTACACCTTC. The J gene is TRBJ1-2, the V gene TRBV29-1; the D gene is possibly TRBD1 (6 bases). Germline V lookup: CDR1 SQVTM, CDR2 ANQGSEA. The V and J ends lost 3 bases and 5 bases respectively, with 10 bases between them. The CDR3 covers 12 residues.

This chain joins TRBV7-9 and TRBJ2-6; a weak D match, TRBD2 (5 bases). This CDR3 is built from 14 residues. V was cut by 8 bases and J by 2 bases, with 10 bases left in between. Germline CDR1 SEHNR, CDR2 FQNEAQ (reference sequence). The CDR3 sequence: CASGLTAGANVLTF. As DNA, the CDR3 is TGTGCCAGCGGACTCACGGCTGGGGCCAACGTCCTGACTTTC.

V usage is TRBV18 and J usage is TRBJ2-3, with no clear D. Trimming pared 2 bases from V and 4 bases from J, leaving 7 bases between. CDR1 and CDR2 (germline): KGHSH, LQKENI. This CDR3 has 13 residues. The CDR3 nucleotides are TGTGCCAGCTCACCAGTCAGAGCAGATACGCAGTATTTT. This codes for CASSPVRADTQYF.

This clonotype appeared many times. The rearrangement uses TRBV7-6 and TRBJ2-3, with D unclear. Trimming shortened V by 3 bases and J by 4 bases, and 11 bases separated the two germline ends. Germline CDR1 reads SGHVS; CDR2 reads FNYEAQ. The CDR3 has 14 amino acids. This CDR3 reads CASSLAYSPDTQYF. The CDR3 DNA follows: TGTGCCAGCAGCTTGGCTTACTCCCCAGATACGCAGTATTTT.

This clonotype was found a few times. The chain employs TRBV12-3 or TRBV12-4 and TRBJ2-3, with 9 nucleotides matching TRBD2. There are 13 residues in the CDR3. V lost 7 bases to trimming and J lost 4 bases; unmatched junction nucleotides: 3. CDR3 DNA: TGTGCCAGCACATTAGCGGGGGCAGATACGCAGTATTTT. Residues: CASTLAGADTQYF.